A single sample is the source of the 13 T cell receptor beta chains below, sequenced in a study of Ad26.COV2.S vaccination and SARS-CoV-2 variants (dated by TCRdb to the early 2020s). The treatment or condition label corresponds to: about 20 received Ad26.COV2.S at low or high dose, single or two shots; 5 received placebo; per-sample allocation not given. For vaccine and placebo recipients, repertoires were sequenced using samples collected on day 63 after the first injection. The library was obtained by the immunoSEQ multiplex PCR assay. TCRdb mirrors the immuneACCESS table, restricted to in-frame sequences. Some clones are absent from its copies; in checked studies, under half trace to an unresolved V gene, and the reason for the others is unknown. The sample table records around 450,000 clones; roughly 90% of these occur just once. Of the sample, about 3.5% is held by the ten largest clones.

The input for sequencing was peripheral blood, taken in a trial of Ad26.COV2.S vaccine versus placebo. These receptors originate from a person aged 18-65 years who received the Ad26.COV2.S COVID-19 vaccine or a placebo.

V is TRBV7-3 and J is TRBJ2-1; 9 bases align to TRBD2. The trim removed 3 bases at V and 0 bases at J, leaving 12 bases unmatched. The CDR3 consists of 19 residues. CDR1 SGHTA and CDR2 FQGTGA come from the germline V gene. DNA of the CDR3: TGTGCCAGCAGCTTCTCGGGACTAGCTATGGGCCGCTCCTACAATGAGCAGTTCTTC. It is translated as CASSFSGLAMGRSYNEQFF.

CDR3 residues: CASSLNPSAKNIQYF. In DNA form, the CDR3 reads TGTGCCAGCAGCTTGAATCCTTCCGCCAAAAACATTCAGTACTTC. This sequence joins TRBV5-5 and TRBJ2-4; D unresolved. Per the germline V gene, CDR1 is SGHKS and CDR2 is YYEKEE (reference sequence). This CDR3 is 15 amino acids long. V dropped 1 base and J dropped 1 base, with 9 bases sitting between them.

This clone has more than one count but fewer than ten. The chain carries TRBV6-5 and TRBJ2-5, with 8 positions matching TRBD1. CDR3 length: 15 amino acids. The V segment lost 8 bases and the J segment 1 base; nucleotides outside the gene matches: 9. The germline V gene encodes CDR1 MNHEY and CDR2 SVGAGI. The CDR3 sequence: CASGDRGSVQETQYF. CDR3 sequence (DNA): TGTGCCAGCGGAGACAGGGGATCGGTCCAAGAGACCCAGTACTTC.

This chain uses TRBV5-4 with TRBJ2-3, with D unclear. The germline V gene has CDR1 SGHNT and CDR2 YYREEE (reference sequence). The V gene lost 4 bases and the J gene lost 7 bases, with 7 bases spanning the gap. This CDR3 is 11 amino acids long. The CDR3 DNA is TGTGCCAGCAGCCGGGCCTATACGCAGTATTTT. Residues: CASSRAYTQYF.

This clone was recorded a few times. The sample has other DNA sequences that encode this CDR3 too. V gene TRBV12-3 or TRBV12-4 combines with J gene TRBJ2-3; D remains unclear. CDR3 size: 13 residues. V was trimmed by 3 bases and J by 1 base, leaving 5 bases between them. CDR3 DNA: TGTGCCAGCAGTTTCTCAGGCACAGATACGCAGTATTTT. Amino acids: CASSFSGTDTQYF.

DNA for the CDR3: TGTGCCAGCAGCCAAGGGGGTAGCGTCGCCTACGAGCAGTACTTC. Translated: CASSQGGSVAYEQYF. The V call is TRBV3-1 (or the pseudogene TRBV3-2), the J call TRBJ2-7; tentatively, D is TRBD2 (5 bases). CDR3 length: 15 amino acids. Germline V CDR1 and CDR2: LGHDT, YNNKEL (reference sequence). V gave up 1 base and J gave up 2 bases, with 12 bases separating them.

A word on this clone: Sequence at one end of the junction differs from germline and may be a read error. V gene TRBV6-6 combines with J gene TRBJ1-2, with a weak D call TRBD1 (5 bases). The CDR3 is made up of 16 amino acids. Germline CDR1 is MNHNY and CDR2 is SVGAGI (reference sequence). The CDR3, as DNA: TGTGCCACCAGTTACGGGCCAGGGAGGGCCAACTATGGCTACACCTTC. This translates into CATSYGPGRANYGYTF.

The J gene is TRBJ2-5, the V gene TRBV7-6; D unresolved. Germline-derived CDR1 and CDR2 are SGHVS and FNYEAQ. Between the trimmed V and J ends, which lost 0 bases and 1 base, there was a span of 6 bases. The CDR3 length is 14 residues. CDR3: CASSLAYSQETQYF. The CDR3, as DNA: TGTGCCAGCAGCTTAGCCTATTCCCAAGAGACCCAGTACTTC.

J is TRBJ2-5 and V is TRBV7-2; D is perhaps TRBD1 (6 bases). This CDR3 has 15 residues. Germline CDR1 is SGHTA and CDR2 is FQGNSA. Trimming took off 4 bases at V and 1 base at J, with 13 bases between the two ends. CDR3 bases: TGTGCCAGCAGCTACAACTGGGGGCCCCAAGAGACCCAGTACTTC. Amino acids: CASSYNWGPQETQYF.

The V call is TRBV28, the J call TRBJ1-5; weak D call: TRBD1 (6 bases). This CDR3 contains 16 residues. Per germline, CDR1 MDHEN and CDR2 SYDVKM. The V and J ends lost 1 base and 6 bases respectively, with 16 bases between them. For the CDR3, the DNA is TGTGCCAGCAGTTTATTAGGGAGGGGGATCATTCAGCCCCAGCATTTT. It codes for CASSLLGRGIIQPQHF.

This rearrangement joins TRBV5-1 to TRBJ1-2; 7 bases line up with TRBD1. The ends lost 0 bases at V and 3 bases at J; junction bases unmatched: 5. Germline loops: CDR1 SGHRS, CDR2 YFSETQ. The CDR3 spans 15 residues. The CDR3 spells CASSLGGGSDYGYTF. CDR3 bases: TGCGCCAGCAGCTTGGGAGGGGGCAGTGACTATGGCTACACCTTC.

The chain combines TRBV28 with TRBJ2-7, with D perhaps matching TRBD2 (5 bases). The CDR3 length is 14 residues. Germline assignment: CDR1 MDHEN and CDR2 SYDVKM. V was cut by 1 base and J by 1 base, with 8 bases left in between. DNA for the CDR3: TGTGCCAGCAGTTTATCCTGGACTTCCTACGAGCAGTACTTC. Translated: CASSLSWTSYEQYF.

The CDR3 DNA sequence: TGTGCCAGCTCGCTCGGATCCGGAAACCCTCAAGAGACCCAGTACTTC. Its protein product is CASSLGSGNPQETQYF. The genes are TRBV18 and TRBJ2-5; no clear D. V was cut by 6 bases and J by 2 bases, with 19 bases left in between. Germline assignment: CDR1 KGHSH and CDR2 LQKENI. CDR3 size: 16 residues.